This T cell receptor beta chain comes out of a study of blood T cell repertoires in COVID-19. About the study: The study drew acute and convalescent COVID-19 samples from the United States, Italy and Spain. Nucleic acid was either cDNA or gDNA, and it came from T cells, B-cell-depleted T cells, or PBMCs.

In the original processing: Amplifying reference gene primers gave estimates of nucleated cell counts. Assay: immunoSEQ multiplex PCR; the TCRdb copy retains only in-frame clones and omits some. That table furnishes V, J and clone size, whereas the DNA furnished D and trimming. The sample lists roughly 190,000 clones, around 80% occurring once. This clonotype was obtained from a woman in her forties or fifties with acute or convalescent COVID-19. Sequencing was performed on peripheral blood.

CDR3 amino acids: CASSSTGQRQPQHF. CDR3 bases: TGTGCCAGCAGCTCAACAGGTCAACGGCAGCCCCAGCATTTT. J is TRBJ1-5 and V is TRBV11-2, with D tentatively TRBD1 (5 bases). Germline V gives CDR1 SGHAT, CDR2 FQNNGV. The ends were cut back, 4 bases at V and 7 bases at J, with 14 bases in the middle. The CDR3 runs 14 residues.